The 2 T cell receptor beta chains below come from one sample, sequenced in a study of cytomegalovirus exposure and HLA in healthy donors. Primers for the PCR totalled 60 Vbeta and 13 Jbeta. The data were produced by immunoSEQ multiplex PCR, yet TCRdb's version contains in-frame clones alone and is incomplete. The sample carries around 150,000 clones, 70% recorded once. The sequenced sample consisted of PBMCs. The receptors come from a man aged 18 to 30 in good health and CMV-seropositive.

The chain uses TRBV7-9 and TRBJ1-2; D unclear. The CDR3 spans 12 residues. Trimming took off 6 bases at V and 5 bases at J, with 10 bases between the two ends. Germline V gene sequence: CDR1 SEHNR, CDR2 FQNEAQ (reference sequence). Written as DNA, the CDR3 is TGTGCCAGCAGACAGACGATTTATGGCTACACCTTC. Translation: CASRQTIYGYTF.

This clone was detected a few times. The rearrangement joins TRBV7-2 to TRBJ2-3; D unresolved. The CDR3 is 15 amino acids. The V gene lost 5 bases and the J gene lost 0 bases, with 12 bases spanning the gap. Germline CDR1 and CDR2: SGHTA and FQGNSA. CDR3 sequence reads: CASSLGLYSTDTQYF. CDR3 coding DNA: TGTGCCAGCAGCCTAGGCCTCTATAGCACAGATACGCAGTATTTT.